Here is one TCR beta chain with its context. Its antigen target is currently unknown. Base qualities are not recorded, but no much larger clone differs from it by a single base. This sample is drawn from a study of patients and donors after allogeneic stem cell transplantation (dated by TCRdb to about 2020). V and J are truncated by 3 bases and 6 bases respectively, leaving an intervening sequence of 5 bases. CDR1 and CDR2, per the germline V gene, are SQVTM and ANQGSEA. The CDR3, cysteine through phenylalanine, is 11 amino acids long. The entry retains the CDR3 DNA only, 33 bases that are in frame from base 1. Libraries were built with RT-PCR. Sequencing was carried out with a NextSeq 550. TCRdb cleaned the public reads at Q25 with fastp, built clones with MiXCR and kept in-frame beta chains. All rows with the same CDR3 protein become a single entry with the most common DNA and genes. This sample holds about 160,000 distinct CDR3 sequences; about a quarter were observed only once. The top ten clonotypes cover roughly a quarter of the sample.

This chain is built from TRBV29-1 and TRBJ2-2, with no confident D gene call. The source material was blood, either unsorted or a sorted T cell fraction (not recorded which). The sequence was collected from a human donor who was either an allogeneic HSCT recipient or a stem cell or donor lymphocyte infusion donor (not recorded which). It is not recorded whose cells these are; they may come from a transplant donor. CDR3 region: CSVESAGELFF. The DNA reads TGCAGCGTTGAGTCCGCCGGGGAGCTGTTTTTT.